Reported below is one TCR beta chain. TCRdb keeps only in-frame clones here, not all; method: immunoSEQ multiplex PCR. The sample lists more than 90,000 clones; approximately 88% were seen once. The data were taken from a study of blood T cell repertoires in COVID-19. Germline loops: CDR1 SGHRS, CDR2 YFSETQ. This CDR3 is built from 14 residues. Between the trimmed V and J ends, which lost 0 bases and 4 bases, there was a span of 10 bases. Sequencing input: peripheral blood. This clonotype originated in a woman aged 70-85 years with acute or convalescent COVID-19. This chain uses TRBV5-1 with TRBJ1-1; the D is unclear. The CDR3 region has the DNA TGCGCCAGCAGCTTGGAACCACCGGTCACTGAAGCTTTCTTT. Encoded protein: CASSLEPPVTEAFF.